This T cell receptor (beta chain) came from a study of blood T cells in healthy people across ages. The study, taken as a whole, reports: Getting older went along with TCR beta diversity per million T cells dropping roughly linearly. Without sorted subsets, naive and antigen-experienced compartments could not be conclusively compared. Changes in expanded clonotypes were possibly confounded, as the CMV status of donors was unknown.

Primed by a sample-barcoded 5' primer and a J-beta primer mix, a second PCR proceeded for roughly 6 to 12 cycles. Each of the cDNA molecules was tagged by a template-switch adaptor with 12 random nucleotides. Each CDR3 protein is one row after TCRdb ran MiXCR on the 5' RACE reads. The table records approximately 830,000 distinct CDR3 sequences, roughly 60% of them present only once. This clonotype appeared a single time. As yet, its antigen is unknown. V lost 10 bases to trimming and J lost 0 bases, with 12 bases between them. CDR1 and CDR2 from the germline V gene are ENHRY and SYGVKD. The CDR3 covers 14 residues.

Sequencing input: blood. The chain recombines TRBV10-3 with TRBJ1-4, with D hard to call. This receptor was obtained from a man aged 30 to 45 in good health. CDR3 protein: CATGIAATNEKLFF. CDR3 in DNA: TGTGCCACCGGGATTGCAGCAACTAATGAAAAACTGTTTTTT.